This entry lists 13 T cell receptor beta chains sequenced from one sample in a study of blood T cells in healthy people across ages. Primers used in a second PCR of roughly 7 to 11 cycles were a sample-barcoded 5' primer and a J-beta primer mix. TCRdb independently ran MiXCR on the 5' RACE reads; one entry per CDR3 protein. This sample has around 1,600,000 distinct CDR3 sequences, with approximately 43% found just once. The specimen was blood. These receptors all stem from a woman aged 18-29 years in good health.

This clonotype appeared a single time. At one boundary the junction diverges from the germline segment, which might be a read error. The V call is TRBV5-1, the J call TRBJ2-3; tentatively, D is TRBD2 (5 bases). This CDR3 spans 14 amino acids. Germline V gene sequence: CDR1 SGHRS, CDR2 YFSETQ. The CDR3 sequence: CTSSLEVNTDTQYF. The CDR3 DNA is TGCACCAGCAGCTTGGAGGTGAACACAGATACGCAGTATTTT.

This sequence joins TRBV2 and TRBJ2-1; 7 bases map to TRBD1. The J call may be incorrect, as the DNA end agrees better with TRBJ2-7. The CDR3 spans 16 residues. Germline assignment: CDR1 SNHLY and CDR2 FYNNEI. DNA of the CDR3: TGTGCCAGCAGTGAAGGGTGGACAGGCCCCTACAATGAGCAGTACTTC. Its translation is CASSEGWTGPYNEQYF.

The chain recombines TRBV5-1 with TRBJ2-1; TRBD2 agrees at 9 bases. The CDR3 has 16 amino acids. Trimming cost V 5 bases and J 7 bases; bases outside gene matches: 13. Germline V lookup: CDR1 SGHRS, CDR2 YFSETQ. CDR3 protein: CASRNSGGAYNNEQFF. The CDR3 DNA reads as TGCGCCAGCAGAAATAGCGGGGGTGCTTACAATAATGAGCAGTTCTTC.

This clonotype was recorded once. V usage is TRBV2 and J usage is TRBJ1-4; no clear D. Germline values: CDR1 SNHLY, CDR2 FYNNEI. V lost 1 base, J lost 5 bases, and 8 bases lay in between. This CDR3 contains 14 residues. In nucleotides, the CDR3 is TGTGCCAGCAGTGAAGTTACAGTCAATGAAAAACTGTTTTTT. Translated: CASSEVTVNEKLFF.

The chain recombines TRBV18 with TRBJ2-1; 8 bases are shared with TRBD2. Losses at the gene ends were 5 bases for V and 6 bases for J; bases not matched to a gene: 12. This CDR3 is built from 16 residues. Germline V gene sequence: CDR1 KGHSH, CDR2 LQKENI. CDR3 DNA: TGTGCCAGCTCAGTGACGGGGAGCGGGAGTGGCAATGAGCAGTTCTTC. Its translation is CASSVTGSGSGNEQFF.

The rearrangement links TRBV27 to TRBJ2-5; D is possibly TRBD1 (6 bases). V was shortened by 3 bases and J by 7 bases, with 12 bases between the two germline ends. The CDR3 covers 13 residues. Germline V gene sequence: CDR1 MNHEY, CDR2 SMNVEV (reference sequence). CDR3 protein: CASSFRDKWTQYF. The DNA of the CDR3 is TGTGCCAGCAGTTTCCGGGACAAGTGGACCCAGTACTTC.

The genes are TRBV12-5 and TRBJ2-7; 7 nucleotides line up with TRBD1. CDR1 and CDR2 (germline): LGHNT, FRNRAP. After removal of 4 bases from V and 7 bases from J, the junction contained 16 bases not matched to a gene. This CDR3 region has 16 residues. The CDR3 spells CASGSTGRGLYNEQYF. The CDR3 nucleotides read TGTGCTAGTGGTTCCACAGGTAGGGGGCTCTACAATGAGCAGTACTTC.

This chain connects TRBV29-1 to TRBJ2-5; D perhaps matches TRBD2 (5 bases). Per germline, CDR1 SQVTM and CDR2 ANQGSEA. V was shortened by 6 bases and J by 11 bases, with 34 bases between the two germline ends. The CDR3 runs 17 residues. The CDR3 spells CSVPARASRSPLNEQYF. The CDR3 bases are TGCAGCGTCCCGGCCCGGGCTAGCCGAAGCCCCCTCAATGAGCAGTACTTC.

The rearrangement joins TRBV20-1 to TRBJ2-1; 11 bases are a match to TRBD2. Per germline, CDR1 DFQATT and CDR2 SNEGSKA (reference sequence). The V gene end was trimmed by 6 bases and the J gene end by 5 bases; junction bases not matched to a gene: 3. This CDR3 contains 13 residues. CDR3: CSAGTSGHNEQFF. In nucleotides, the CDR3 is TGCAGTGCCGGGACTAGCGGTCACAATGAGCAGTTCTTC.

This clonotype was observed a handful of times. This chain joins TRBV6-6 and TRBJ2-7; D call uncertain. CDR3 length: 14 amino acids. V lost 2 bases and J lost 3, with 11 bases in between. Germline V gives CDR1 MNHNY, CDR2 SVGAGI (reference sequence). In DNA form, the CDR3 reads TGTGCCAGCAGTTACGGACCCACAAACTACGAGCAGTACTTC. Translated, it gives CASSYGPTNYEQYF.

Note on this clonotype: The junction departs from germline at one end; a sequencing error may be responsible. The genes are TRBV6-5 and TRBJ2-5, with 8 bases matching TRBD1. The CDR3 is made up of 15 amino acids. Germline V lookup: CDR1 MNHEY, CDR2 SVGAGI. The CDR3 here is CAGSYPGQEVETQYF. CDR3 nucleotide sequence: TGTGCCGGCAGTTACCCGGGACAGGAGGTAGAGACCCAGTACTTC.

This chain links TRBV29-1 with TRBJ2-1; TRBD2 is a possible D gene (6 bases). Per the germline V gene, CDR1 is SQVTM and CDR2 is ANQGSEA. CDR3 length: 12 amino acids. V was shortened by 8 bases and J by 3 bases, with 11 bases between the two germline ends. CDR3 in amino acids: CSMGRSYNEQFF. The CDR3 coding sequence is TGCAGCATGGGGAGGAGCTACAATGAGCAGTTCTTC.

Here the CDR3 reads CSAPKQGRVEQFF. CDR3 coding DNA: TGCAGTGCTCCGAAGCAGGGTAGGGTTGAGCAGTTCTTC. The chain has TRBV20-1 and TRBJ2-1; the D gene is possibly TRBD1 (5 bases). V dropped 5 bases and J dropped 9 bases, with 17 bases sitting between them. This CDR3 contains 13 residues. CDR1 is DFQATT and CDR2 is SNEGSKA in the germline V gene (reference sequence).